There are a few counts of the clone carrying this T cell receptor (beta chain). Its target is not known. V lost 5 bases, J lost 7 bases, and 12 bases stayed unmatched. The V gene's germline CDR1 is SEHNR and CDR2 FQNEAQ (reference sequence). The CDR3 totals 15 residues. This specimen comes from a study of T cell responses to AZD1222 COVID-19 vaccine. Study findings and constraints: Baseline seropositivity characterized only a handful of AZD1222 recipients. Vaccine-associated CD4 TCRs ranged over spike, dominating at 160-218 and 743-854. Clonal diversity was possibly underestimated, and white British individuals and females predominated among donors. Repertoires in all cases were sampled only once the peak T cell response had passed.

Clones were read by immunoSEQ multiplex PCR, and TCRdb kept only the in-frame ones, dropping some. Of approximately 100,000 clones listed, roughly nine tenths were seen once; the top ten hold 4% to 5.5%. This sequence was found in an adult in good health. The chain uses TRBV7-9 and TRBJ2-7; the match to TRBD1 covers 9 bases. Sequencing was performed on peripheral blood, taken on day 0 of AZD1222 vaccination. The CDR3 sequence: CASSRTGALPGEQYF. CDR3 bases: TGTGCCAGCAGCCGGACAGGGGCTCTTCCGGGTGAGCAGTACTTC.